These 16 T cell receptor beta chains were sequenced from one sample in a study of post-analysis software for immune sequencing data. The study's findings and limits: Patients carried five TRBV segments more frequently than controls did, and TRBV5-6, TRBV5-1 and TRBV20-1 were among them.

The TCR beta cDNA libraries contained unique molecular identifiers. TCRdb analysed the PCR reads with MiXCR anew, one entry per CDR3 protein. Of hundreds of thousands of distinct CDR3 sequences in the sample, 53% are singletons; the top ten hold around 4.5%. What these receptors recognize is not known. The sequenced sample was blood. The origin of the receptors is a girl aged 10 to 17 with multiple sclerosis.

The V gene is TRBV2, the J gene TRBJ2-3, with 10 bases matching TRBD1. This CDR3 contains 14 residues. Trimming took 1 base from V and 5 from J; bases not matched to a gene: 0. CDR1 SNHLY and CDR2 FYNNEI come from the germline V gene. The CDR3 here is CASSEGTGGDTQYF. The DNA for the CDR3 is TGTGCCAGCAGTGAAGGGACAGGGGGAGATACGCAGTATTTT.

The chain is built from TRBV5-1 and TRBJ1-1; the D is unclear. The V end was cut by 0 bases, the J end by 6 bases, with 24 bases between. This CDR3 region has 18 residues. Germline V gene data show CDR1 as SGHRS and CDR2 as YFSETQ. Here the CDR3 reads CASSLDVRQTSKGPEAFF. As DNA, the CDR3 is TGCGCCAGCAGCTTGGATGTCAGACAAACCTCGAAGGGCCCTGAAGCTTTCTTT. The variable domain in full, completed from reference TRBV5-1 and TRBJ1-1, reads KAGVTQTPRYLIKTRGQQVTLSCSPISGHRSVSWYQQTPGQGLQFLFEYFSETQRNKGNFPGRFSGRQFSNSRSEMNVSTLELGDSALYLCASSLDVRQTSKGPEAFFGQGTRLTVV.

This clonotype was picked up a small number of times. The V and J genes are TRBV7-9 and TRBJ1-5; D is uncertain. CDR3 length: 13 residues. Per germline, CDR1 SEHNR and CDR2 FQNEAQ (reference sequence). The V end was cut by 5 bases, the J end by 4 bases, with 9 bases between. CDR3 loop: CASSPTENQPQHF. The CDR3 region has the DNA TGTGCCAGCAGCCCGACTGAGAATCAGCCCCAGCATTTT.

The rearrangement links TRBV29-1 to TRBJ2-7; 8 positions agree with TRBD1. The CDR3 is made up of 13 amino acids. Germline assignment: CDR1 SQVTM and CDR2 ANQGSEA. V was clipped by 6 bases and J by 3 bases; unmatched bases: 7. DNA of the CDR3: TGCAGCGTGGCGGACAGGGTGAACTACGAGCAGTACTTC. Its translation is CSVADRVNYEQYF.

The chain is built from TRBV5-1 and TRBJ2-1; D possibly corresponds to TRBD2 (6 bases). This CDR3 contains 15 residues. Per germline, CDR1 SGHRS and CDR2 YFSETQ. Trimming took 4 bases from V and 0 from J, leaving 11 bases between them. This chain's CDR3 is CASSGPAGSYNEQFF. The CDR3 nucleotides read TGCGCCAGCAGCGGGCCAGCGGGCTCCTACAATGAGCAGTTCTTC.

The chain employs TRBV6-5 and TRBJ2-7; D ambiguous. V lost 6 bases and J lost 0, with 15 bases in between. Germline CDR1 is MNHEY and CDR2 is SVGAGI. The CDR3 consists of 15 residues. The CDR3 nucleotides read TGTGCCAGCAGCAGGATTCCGGAAAACTCCTACGAGCAGTACTTC. It is translated as CASSRIPENSYEQYF.

The chain uses TRBV7-2 and TRBJ1-2; D remains ambiguous. CDR3 length: 14 amino acids. V was pared by 5 bases and J by 5 bases, with 15 bases between. Germline assignment: CDR1 SGHTA and CDR2 FQGNSA. CDR3 region: CASSPTGSQYGYTF. CDR3 bases: TGTGCCAGCAGCCCTACGGGGAGCCAATATGGCTACACCTTC.

CDR3 sequence reads: CASRGRLMPNTEAFF. Written as DNA, the CDR3 is TGTGCCAGCAGGGGCAGGCTTATGCCGAACACTGAAGCTTTCTTT. This chain connects TRBV6-5 to TRBJ1-1; D gene uncertain. This CDR3 comprises 15 residues. Germline V lookup: CDR1 MNHEY, CDR2 SVGAGI. V dropped 6 bases and J dropped 1 base, with 15 bases sitting between them.

The chain employs TRBV29-1 and TRBJ2-2; TRBD1 matches at 11 bases. CDR1 and CDR2 (germline): SQVTM, ANQGSEA. V lost 4 bases and J lost 3; bases outside the gene matches: 4. The CDR3 length is 15 residues. The CDR3 is CSVVPGQGDTGELFF. The CDR3, as DNA: TGCAGCGTTGTACCGGGACAGGGGGACACCGGGGAGCTGTTTTTT.

The V and J genes are TRBV7-9 and TRBJ2-7; D is perhaps TRBD2 (5 bases). Trimming left V 6 bases short and J 5 bases short, with 11 bases between. Germline CDR1 SEHNR, CDR2 FQNEAQ (reference sequence). The CDR3 contains 12 residues. In DNA form, the CDR3 reads TGTGCCAGCAGTCACGCCGGGAACGAGCAGTACTTC. Translating it yields CASSHAGNEQYF.

This clonotype showed up just once. CDR3 nucleotide sequence: TGCAGTGCTAGAGATCCGGGGCCCAGCGTCACAGATACGCAGTATTTT. Its translation is CSARDPGPSVTDTQYF. V usage is TRBV20-1 and J usage is TRBJ2-3; possibly TRBD1 or TRBD2 for D (5 bases each). Trimming removed 0 bases from V and 2 bases from J, with 15 bases in between. CDR3 length equals 16 residues. CDR1 is DFQATT and CDR2 is SNEGSKA in the germline V gene (reference sequence).

The chain recombines TRBV29-1 with TRBJ2-7; the D gene is possibly TRBD2 (6 bases). The CDR3 runs 14 residues. Per germline, CDR1 SQVTM and CDR2 ANQGSEA. V shed 7 bases and J shed 2 bases, with 18 bases lying between them. CDR3 protein: CSALTGTRTYEQYF. In nucleotides, the CDR3 is TGCAGCGCCTTGACCGGGACTCGCACCTACGAGCAGTACTTC.

V usage is TRBV18 and J usage is TRBJ2-7, with no clear D. The V gene's germline CDR1 is KGHSH and CDR2 LQKENI. With 3 bases removed from V and 0 bases from J, the gap between germline ends came to 12 bases. CDR3 length: 15 residues. The CDR3 here is CASSPLPDSSYEQYF. The CDR3, as DNA: TGTGCCAGCTCACCGTTACCCGACTCCTCCTACGAGCAGTACTTC.

The genes are TRBV4-1 and TRBJ2-1, with TRBD1 matching 10 bases. J gave up 7 bases and V 2 bases, and 8 bases lay outside the gene matches. The CDR3 is 16 residues long. Per germline, CDR1 MGHRA and CDR2 YSYEKL. As DNA, the CDR3 is TGCGCCAGCAGCCAAATAGAAGGACAGGGGGGAAATGAGCAGTTCTTC. Protein: CASSQIEGQGGNEQFF.

The gene calls are TRBV10-3 and TRBJ1-1; no reliable D call. Germline-derived CDR1 and CDR2 are ENHRY and SYGVKD. The CDR3 contains 15 residues. Trimming left V 6 bases short and J 3 bases short, with 17 bases between. The CDR3 coding sequence is TGTGCCATCAGCCGAACGCCAGCTGGCGACACTGAAGCTTTCTTT. It is translated as CAISRTPAGDTEAFF.

This clonotype turned up a few times. The rearrangement joins TRBV12-3 or TRBV12-4 to TRBJ2-3; 7 positions match TRBD2. The CDR3 extends over 15 amino acids. After removal of 5 bases from V and 2 bases from J, the junction contained 7 bases not matched to a gene. CDR3 bases: TGTGCCAGCAGTGCCAACCGGGACTACACAGATACGCAGTATTTT. Translation gives CASSANRDYTDTQYF.